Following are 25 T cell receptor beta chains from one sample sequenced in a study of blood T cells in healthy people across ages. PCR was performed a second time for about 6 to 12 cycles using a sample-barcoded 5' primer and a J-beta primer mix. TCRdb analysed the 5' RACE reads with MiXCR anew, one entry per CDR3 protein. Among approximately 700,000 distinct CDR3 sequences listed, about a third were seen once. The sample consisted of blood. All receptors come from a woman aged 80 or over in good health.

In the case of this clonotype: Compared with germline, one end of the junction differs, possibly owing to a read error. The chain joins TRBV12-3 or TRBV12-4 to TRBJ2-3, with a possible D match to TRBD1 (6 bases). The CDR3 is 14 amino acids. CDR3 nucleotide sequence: TGTGCCAGCAGGCGAAGAGGGGGAGCAGATACGGAGTATTTT. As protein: CASRRRGGADTEYF.

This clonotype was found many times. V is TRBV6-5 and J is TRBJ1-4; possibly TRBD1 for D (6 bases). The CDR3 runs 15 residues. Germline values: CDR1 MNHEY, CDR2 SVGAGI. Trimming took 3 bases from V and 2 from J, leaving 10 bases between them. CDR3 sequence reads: CASSYGGLTNEKLFF. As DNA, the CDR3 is TGTGCCAGCAGTTATGGGGGGCTCACTAATGAAAAACTGTTTTTT.

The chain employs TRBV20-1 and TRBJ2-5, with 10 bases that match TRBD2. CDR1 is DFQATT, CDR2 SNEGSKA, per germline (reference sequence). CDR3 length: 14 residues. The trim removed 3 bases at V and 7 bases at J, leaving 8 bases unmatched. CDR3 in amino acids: CSASGLADLGTQYF. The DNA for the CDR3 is TGCAGTGCTAGCGGACTAGCGGATCTGGGGACCCAGTACTTC.

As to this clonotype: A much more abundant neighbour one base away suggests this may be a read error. This chain's CDR3 is CAISGARSSYNEQYF. The CDR3 region has the DNA TGTGCCATCAGTGGCGCCAGGTCCTCCTACAATGAGCAGTACTTC. The V gene is TRBV10-3, the J gene TRBJ2-1; no firm D call. The J call is in doubt because the DNA end fits TRBJ2-7 better. Germline V gene data show CDR1 as ENHRY and CDR2 as SYGVKD. This CDR3 contains 15 residues.

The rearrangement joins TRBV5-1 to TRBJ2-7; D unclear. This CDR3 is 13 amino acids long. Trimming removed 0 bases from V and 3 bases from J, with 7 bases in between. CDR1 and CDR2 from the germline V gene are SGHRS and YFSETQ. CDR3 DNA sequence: TGCGCCAGCAGCTTGGAGCCCCACTACGAGCAGTACTTC. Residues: CASSLEPHYEQYF.

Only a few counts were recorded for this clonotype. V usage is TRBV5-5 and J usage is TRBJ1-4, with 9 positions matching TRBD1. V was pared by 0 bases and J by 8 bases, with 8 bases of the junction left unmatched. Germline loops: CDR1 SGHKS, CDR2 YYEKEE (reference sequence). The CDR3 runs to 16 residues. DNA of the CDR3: TGTGCCAGCAGCTTGGGGGCCGGGACAGGGCTGGAAAAACTGTTTTTT. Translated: CASSLGAGTGLEKLFF.

The CDR3 loop reads CASRNSVPYEQYF. CDR3 nucleotide sequence: TGCGCCAGCAGAAACAGTGTTCCCTACGAGCAGTACTTC. The chain has TRBV5-1 and TRBJ2-4; D unresolved. The end of the DNA fits TRBJ2-7 better, so the J call may be wrong. CDR3 length equals 13 residues. CDR1 and CDR2 (germline): SGHRS, YFSETQ.

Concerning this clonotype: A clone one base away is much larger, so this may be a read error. The CDR3 region has the DNA TGTGCCAGCAGCCAAACTCAGAACCATGGCTACACCTTC. Translation gives CASSQTQNHGYTF. V usage is TRBV16 and J usage is TRBJ1-2; D is ambiguous. Trimming took 2 bases from V and 6 from J, leaving 10 bases between them. The germline V gene encodes CDR1 KGHSY and CDR2 FQNENV. The CDR3 length is 13 residues.

The CDR3 nucleotides read TGCAGTGCTAACAGGGCCAATCAGCCCCAGCATTTT. This translates into CSANRANQPQHF. The chain uses TRBV20-1 and TRBJ1-5; D perhaps matches TRBD1 (6 bases). Between the trimmed V and J ends, which lost 4 bases and 3 bases, there was a span of 7 bases. Germline lookup yields CDR1 DFQATT and CDR2 SNEGSKA (reference sequence). The CDR3 contains 12 residues.

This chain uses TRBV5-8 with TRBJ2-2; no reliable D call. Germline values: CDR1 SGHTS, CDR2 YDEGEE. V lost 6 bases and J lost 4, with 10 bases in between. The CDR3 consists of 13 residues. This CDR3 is CASNRRVTGELFF. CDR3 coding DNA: TGTGCCAGCAATCGTCGGGTCACCGGGGAGCTGTTTTTT.

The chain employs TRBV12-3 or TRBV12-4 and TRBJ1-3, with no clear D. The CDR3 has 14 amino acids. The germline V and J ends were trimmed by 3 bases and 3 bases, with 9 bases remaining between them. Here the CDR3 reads CASSFGGSGNTIYF. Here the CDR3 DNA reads TGTGCCAGCAGTTTCGGTGGCAGTGGAAACACCATATATTTT.

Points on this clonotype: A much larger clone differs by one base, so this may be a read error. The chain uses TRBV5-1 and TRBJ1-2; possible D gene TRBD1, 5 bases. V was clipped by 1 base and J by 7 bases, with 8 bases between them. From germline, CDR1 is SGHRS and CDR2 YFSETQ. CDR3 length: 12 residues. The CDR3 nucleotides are TGCGCCAGCAGCTTGCAAGGGGTTGGCTACACCTTC. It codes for CASSLQGVGYTF.

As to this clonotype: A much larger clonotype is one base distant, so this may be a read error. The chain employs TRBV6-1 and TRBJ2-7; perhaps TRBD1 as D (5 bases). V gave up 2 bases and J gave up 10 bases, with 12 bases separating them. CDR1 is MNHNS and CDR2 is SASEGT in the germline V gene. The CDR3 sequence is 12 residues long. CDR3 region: CASSETDRNQYF. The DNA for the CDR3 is TGTGCCAGCAGTGAAACCGACAGAAACCAGTACTTC.

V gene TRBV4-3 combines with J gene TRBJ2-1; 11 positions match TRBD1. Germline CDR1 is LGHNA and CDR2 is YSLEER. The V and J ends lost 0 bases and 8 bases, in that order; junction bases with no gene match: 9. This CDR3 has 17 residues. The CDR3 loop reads CASSQETRTGGSYEQFF. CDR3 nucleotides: TGCGCCAGCAGCCAAGAGACCAGGACAGGGGGCTCATATGAGCAGTTCTTC.

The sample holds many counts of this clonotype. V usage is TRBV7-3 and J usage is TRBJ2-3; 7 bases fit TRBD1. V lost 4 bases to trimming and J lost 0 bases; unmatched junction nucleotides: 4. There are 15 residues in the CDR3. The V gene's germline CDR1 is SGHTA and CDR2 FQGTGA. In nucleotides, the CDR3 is TGTGCCAGCAGCTCAGGGGGTGTTAGCACAGATACGCAGTATTTT. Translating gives CASSSGGVSTDTQYF.

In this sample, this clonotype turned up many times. The CDR3 DNA is TGTGCCAGCAGTTTAAAGACAGGGGGTACCCAGTACTTC. Translation gives CASSLKTGGTQYF. This rearrangement joins TRBV12-3 or TRBV12-4 to TRBJ2-5, with 9 bases matching TRBD1. This CDR3 comprises 13 residues. The J segment lost 8 bases and the V segment lost 2 bases, leaving 3 bases of the junction unmatched.

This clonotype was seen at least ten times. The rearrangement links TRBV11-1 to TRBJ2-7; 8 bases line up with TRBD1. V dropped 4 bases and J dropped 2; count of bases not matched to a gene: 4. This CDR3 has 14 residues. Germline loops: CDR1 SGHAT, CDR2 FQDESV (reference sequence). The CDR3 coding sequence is TGTGCCAGCAGCTCGGGACAGGCGACCTACGAGCAGTACTTC. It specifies CASSSGQATYEQYF. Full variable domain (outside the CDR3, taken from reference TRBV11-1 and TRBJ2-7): EAEVAQSPRYKITEKSQAVAFWCDPISGHATLYWYRQILGQGPELLVQFQDESVVDDSQLPKDRFSAERLKGVDSTLKIQPAELGDSAMYLCASSSGQATYEQYFGPGTRLTVT.

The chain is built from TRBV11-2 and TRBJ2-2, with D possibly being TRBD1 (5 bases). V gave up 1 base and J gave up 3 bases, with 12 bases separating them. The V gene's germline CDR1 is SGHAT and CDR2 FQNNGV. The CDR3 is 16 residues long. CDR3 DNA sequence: TGTGCCAGCAGCTTAGTCGCAGGGTTGGACACCGGGGAGCTGTTTTTT. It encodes CASSLVAGLDTGELFF.

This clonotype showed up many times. The CDR3 nucleotides are TGTGCCAGCAACCCGACAGGGGGGATTTACGAGCAGTACTTC. Translating gives CASNPTGGIYEQYF. This chain uses TRBV6-1 with TRBJ2-7, with 9 bases identical to TRBD1. CDR3 length equals 14 residues. Germline V gene sequence: CDR1 MNHNS, CDR2 SASEGT. After removal of 7 bases from V and 4 bases from J, the junction contained 8 bases not matched to a gene.

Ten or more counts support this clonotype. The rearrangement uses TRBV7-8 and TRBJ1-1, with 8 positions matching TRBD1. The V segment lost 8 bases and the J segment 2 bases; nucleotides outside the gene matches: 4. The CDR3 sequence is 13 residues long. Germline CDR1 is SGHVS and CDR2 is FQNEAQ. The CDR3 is CASGTGLNTEAFF. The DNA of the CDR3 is TGTGCCAGCGGGACAGGTTTAAACACTGAAGCTTTCTTT.

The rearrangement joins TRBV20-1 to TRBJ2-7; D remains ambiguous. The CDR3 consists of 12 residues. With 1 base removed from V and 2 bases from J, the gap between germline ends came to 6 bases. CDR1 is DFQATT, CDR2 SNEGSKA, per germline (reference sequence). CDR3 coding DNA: TGCAGTGCTAGAGTTGCTACCTACGAGCAGTACTTC. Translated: CSARVATYEQYF.

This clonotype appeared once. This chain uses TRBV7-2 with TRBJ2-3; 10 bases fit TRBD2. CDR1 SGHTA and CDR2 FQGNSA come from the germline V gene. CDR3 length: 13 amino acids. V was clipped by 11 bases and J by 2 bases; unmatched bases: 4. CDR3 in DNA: TGTGCCGGTAGCGGGGGGTTCACAGATACGCAGTATTTT. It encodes CAGSGGFTDTQYF.

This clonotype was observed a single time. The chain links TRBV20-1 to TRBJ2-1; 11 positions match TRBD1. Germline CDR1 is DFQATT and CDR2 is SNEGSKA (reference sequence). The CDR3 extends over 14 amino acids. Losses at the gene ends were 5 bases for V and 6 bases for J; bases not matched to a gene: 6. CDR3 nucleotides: TGCAGTGCTCCCGTGGGGACAGGGGGCAATGAGCAGTTCTTC. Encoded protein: CSAPVGTGGNEQFF.

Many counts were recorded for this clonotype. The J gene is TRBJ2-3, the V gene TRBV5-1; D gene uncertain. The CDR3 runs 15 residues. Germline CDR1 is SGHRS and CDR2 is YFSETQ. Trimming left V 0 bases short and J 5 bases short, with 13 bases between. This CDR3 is CASSLGGVVGDTQYF. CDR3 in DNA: TGCGCCAGCAGCTTGGGTGGTGTGGTCGGAGATACGCAGTATTTT.

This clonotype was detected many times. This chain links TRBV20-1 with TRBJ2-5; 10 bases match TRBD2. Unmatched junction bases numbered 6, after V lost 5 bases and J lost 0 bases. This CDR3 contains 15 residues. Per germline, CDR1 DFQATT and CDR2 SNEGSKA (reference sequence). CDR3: CSAQKAGGYQETQYF. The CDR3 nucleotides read TGCAGTGCTCAAAAAGCGGGGGGGTACCAAGAGACCCAGTACTTC.